These 25 T cell receptor beta chains were all obtained from the same sample, sequenced in a study of CD8 T cells in Susac syndrome. The authors reverse transcribed roughly 0.45 to 1 ug RNA with random hexamers. TCRdb fed the immunoSEQ multiplex PCR reads into MiXCR, producing one record per CDR3 protein. This sample yields just over 150,000 distinct CDR3 sequences, of which approximately 95% are seen a single time; 0.16% belongs to the top ten. Sample: CD4+ T cells from PBMCs. The receptor source for this set is a human donor with Susac syndrome.

The chain carries TRBV5-8 and TRBJ2-7; D gene uncertain. The CDR3 spans 8 residues. V gave up 4 bases and J gave up 13 bases, with 6 bases separating them. Germline V lookup: CDR1 SGHTS, CDR2 YDEGEE. CDR3 in amino acids: CASSDYYF. The CDR3 DNA reads as TGTGCCAGCAGCGATTATTACTTC.

In its sample, this clonotype was seen a few times. The chain carries TRBV7-2 and TRBJ2-7; no reliable D call. Trimming shortened V by 5 bases and J by 3 bases, and 5 bases separated the two germline ends. This CDR3 has 11 amino acids. Germline CDR1 reads SGHTA; CDR2 reads FQGNSA. The CDR3 is CASSALYEQYF. CDR3 sequence (DNA): TGTGCCAGCAGCGCCCTCTACGAGCAGTACTTC.

The V call is TRBV5-1, the J call TRBJ2-7; perhaps TRBD1 as D (5 bases). The V end was cut by 2 bases, the J end by 3 bases, with 9 bases between. Germline values: CDR1 SGHRS, CDR2 YFSETQ. This CDR3 has 13 residues. The CDR3 reads CASSFETDYEQYF. DNA of the CDR3: TGCGCCAGCAGCTTCGAGACAGACTACGAGCAGTACTTC.

The rearrangement links TRBV27 to TRBJ1-6; D might be TRBD1 (5 bases). This CDR3 has 14 amino acids. Germline CDR1 reads MNHEY; CDR2 reads SMNVEV (reference sequence). Trimming cost V 7 bases and J 5 bases, with 12 bases left between them. The CDR3 DNA is TGTGCCAGCACCGCAGCCAGGGATAATTCACCCCTCCACTTT. It encodes CASTAARDNSPLHF.

The rearrangement joins TRBV29-1 to TRBJ2-3; tentative D call: TRBD2 (5 bases). Germline CDR1 SQVTM, CDR2 ANQGSEA. This CDR3 spans 13 amino acids. V was shortened by 4 bases and J by 5 bases, with 13 bases between the two germline ends. CDR3 protein: CSVVPAVKDTQYF. CDR3 DNA sequence: TGCAGCGTTGTGCCAGCGGTGAAAGATACGCAGTATTTT.

CDR3 sequence (DNA): TGTGCCAGCAGCTTGCTTGGCTACACCTTC. This gives the protein CASSLLGYTF. The rearrangement joins TRBV7-9 to TRBJ1-2; D not certain. Germline CDR1 reads SEHNR; CDR2 reads FQNEAQ (reference sequence). The V gene lost 3 bases and the J gene lost 7 bases, with 3 bases spanning the gap. The CDR3 contains 10 residues. Variable domain in full (rest from reference TRBV7-9 and TRBJ1-2): DTGVSQNPRHKITKRGQNVTFRCDPISEHNRLYWYRQTLGQGPEFLTYFQNEAQLEKSRLLSDRFSAERPKGSFSTLEIQRTEQGDSAMYLCASSLLGYTFGSGTRLTVV.

The chain carries TRBV12-3 or TRBV12-4 and TRBJ1-3; D unresolved. V was trimmed by 5 bases and J by 0 bases, leaving 8 bases between them. The CDR3 length is 14 residues. The CDR3 nucleotides read TGTGCCAGCAGTGGACTCCTCTCTGGAAACACCATATATTTT. Protein sequence: CASSGLLSGNTIYF.

V and J are TRBV5-5 and TRBJ2-5; TRBD2 matches at 9 bases. V trimming: 3 bases; J trimming: 2 bases; junction bases outside the gene matches: 8. Per the germline V gene, CDR1 is SGHKS and CDR2 is YYEKEE (reference sequence). The CDR3 loop spans 16 amino acids. DNA of the CDR3: TGTGCCAGCAGCTATGCCCCGACTAGCGGACAAGAGACCCAGTACTTC. This translates into CASSYAPTSGQETQYF.

The V gene is TRBV11-1, the J gene TRBJ2-7; 7 bases are shared with TRBD2. The J segment lost 7 bases and the V segment lost 5 bases, leaving 14 bases of the junction unmatched. This CDR3 contains 15 residues. Germline CDR1 is SGHAT and CDR2 is FQDESV (reference sequence). CDR3 residues: CASSDTGGPLREQYF. Here the CDR3 DNA reads TGTGCCAGCAGCGATACGGGGGGACCCCTCCGGGAGCAGTACTTC.

V is TRBV19 and J is TRBJ1-6; perhaps TRBD1 as D (5 bases). Trimming removed 3 bases at V and 5 bases at J, with 14 bases between. The CDR3 is made up of 16 amino acids. Germline V gives CDR1 LNHDA, CDR2 SQIVND (reference sequence). Here the CDR3 DNA reads TGTGCCAGTAGTATCTTGGGGCCGGCGGATAATTCACCCCTCCACTTT. It specifies CASSILGPADNSPLHF.

V is TRBV11-2 and J is TRBJ2-5; 7 nucleotides align to TRBD2. CDR1 and CDR2 from the germline V gene are SGHAT and FQNNGV. Unmatched junction bases numbered 6, after V lost 4 bases and J lost 1 base. This CDR3 has 15 amino acids. This CDR3 is CASSSQGGAQETQYF. DNA of the CDR3: TGTGCCAGCAGCTCGCAGGGAGGGGCCCAAGAGACCCAGTACTTC.

The genes are TRBV4-1 and TRBJ1-2; D is unclear. The CDR3 length is 9 residues. With 11 bases removed from V and 7 bases from J, the gap between germline ends came to 8 bases. Germline assignment: CDR1 MGHRA and CDR2 YSYEKL. The CDR3 nucleotides read TGCGCCGCACAAGGTGGCTACACCTTC. This codes for CAAQGGYTF.

V gene TRBV4-1 combines with J gene TRBJ1-5; D is unclear. This CDR3 is built from 13 residues. Trimming cost V 0 bases and J 6 bases, with 6 bases left between them. Germline values: CDR1 MGHRA, CDR2 YSYEKL. The CDR3 region is CASSQDEGQPQHF. The CDR3, as DNA: TGCGCCAGCAGCCAAGATGAGGGTCAGCCCCAGCATTTT.

This clonotype turned up a few times. J is TRBJ2-3 and V is TRBV25-1; D remains ambiguous. V was trimmed by 3 bases and J by 2 bases, leaving 6 bases between them. Germline V CDR1 and CDR2: MGHDK, SYGVNS. This CDR3 spans 13 amino acids. CDR3 DNA sequence: TGTGCCAGCAGTGATTCCTTCACAGATACGCAGTATTTT. Its protein is CASSDSFTDTQYF.

This sequence joins TRBV29-1 and TRBJ2-5; D is undetermined. Germline CDR1 and CDR2: SQVTM and ANQGSEA. Trimming cost V 3 bases and J 3 bases, with 14 bases left between them. The CDR3 sequence is 14 residues long. The CDR3 nucleotides read TGCAGCGTTGATGTCTGGCAGAGAGAAGAGACCCAGTACTTC. It is translated as CSVDVWQREETQYF.

This chain uses TRBV11-2 with TRBJ2-2; 10 bases are a match to TRBD1. The CDR3 has 16 amino acids. Germline-derived CDR1 and CDR2 are SGHAT and FQNNGV. Losses at the gene ends were 5 bases for V and 2 bases for J; bases not matched to a gene: 5. The chain's CDR3 is CASSRGQGDNTGELFF. In nucleotides, the CDR3 is TGTGCCAGCAGCCGCGGACAGGGGGATAACACCGGGGAGCTGTTTTTT.

The V and J genes are TRBV6-1 and TRBJ2-7; 9 bases line up with TRBD1. This CDR3 region has 14 residues. Germline V gene sequence: CDR1 MNHNS, CDR2 SASEGT. J was trimmed by 3 bases and V by 6 bases; bases with no gene match: 6. CDR3 loop: CASRADRGGYEQYF. CDR3 in DNA: TGTGCCAGCAGGGCGGACAGGGGAGGCTACGAGCAGTACTTC.

This chain connects TRBV12-3 or TRBV12-4 to TRBJ2-7; D may be TRBD2 (6 bases). The CDR3 consists of 15 residues. V dropped 7 bases and J dropped 0 bases, with 16 bases sitting between them. The DNA of the CDR3 is TGTGCCAGCACCCAGGGACTTACCAGCTCCTACGAGCAGTACTTC. Its translation: CASTQGLTSSYEQYF.

This chain links TRBV15 with TRBJ2-1; the match to TRBD2 covers 12 bases. The CDR3 runs 15 residues. V was pared by 3 bases and J by 8 bases, with 5 bases of the junction left unmatched. Germline V gene sequence: CDR1 LNHNV, CDR2 YYDKDF (reference sequence). CDR3 DNA: TGTGCCACCAGCAGCCCCCTAGCGGGGGGGTATGAGCAGTTCTTC. Translating gives CATSSPLAGGYEQFF.

V usage is TRBV5-6 and J usage is TRBJ1-5; D gene uncertain. V was trimmed by 0 bases and J by 3 bases, leaving 7 bases between them. This CDR3 is built from 14 residues. Germline V lookup: CDR1 SGHDT, CDR2 YYEEEE. CDR3 region: CASSLATTNQPQHF. As DNA, the CDR3 is TGTGCCAGCAGCTTGGCGACGACCAATCAGCCCCAGCATTTT.

This rearrangement joins TRBV7-2 to TRBJ2-3; no definite D call. Germline V gives CDR1 SGHTA, CDR2 FQGNSA. Between the trimmed V and J ends, which lost 3 bases and 4 bases, there was a span of 8 bases. The CDR3 is made up of 13 amino acids. CDR3 DNA: TGTGCCAGCAGCTTCCGGCCCGCAGATACGCAGTATTTT. Its translation is CASSFRPADTQYF.

The chain couples TRBV7-3 to TRBJ2-2, with D unclear. Germline CDR1 and CDR2: SGHTA and FQGTGA. Trimming cost V 5 bases and J 2 bases, with 9 bases left between them. The CDR3 is made up of 14 amino acids. CDR3 protein: CASSPNGNTGELFF. Written as DNA, the CDR3 is TGTGCCAGCAGCCCAAACGGTAACACCGGGGAGCTGTTTTTT.

CDR3 nucleotide sequence: TGCAGTGCTAGCCCCACAGGGATGAGATCAGCGGCCCAGCATTTT. It codes for CSASPTGMRSAAQHF. This chain links TRBV20-1 with TRBJ1-5, with a tentative D call TRBD1 (6 bases). Between the trimmed V and J ends, which lost 3 bases and 11 bases, there was a span of 23 bases. Germline V CDR1 and CDR2: DFQATT, SNEGSKA (reference sequence). The CDR3 loop spans 15 amino acids.

The chain employs TRBV29-1 and TRBJ2-3, with 8 nucleotides matching TRBD2. V was pared by 4 bases and J by 3 bases, with 3 bases of the junction left unmatched. In germline, CDR1 is SQVTM, CDR2 ANQGSEA. This CDR3 has 13 amino acids. CDR3 protein: CSVAAGETDTQYF. The CDR3 coding sequence is TGCAGCGTTGCAGCGGGGGAAACAGATACGCAGTATTTT.

The chain joins TRBV2 to TRBJ2-6; 11 bases map to TRBD2. V lost 7 bases, J lost 0 bases, and 8 bases stayed unmatched. Per germline, CDR1 SNHLY and CDR2 FYNNEI. There are 18 residues in the CDR3. The CDR3 reads CASTKLAGALSGANVLTF. As DNA, the CDR3 is TGTGCCAGCACCAAACTAGCGGGGGCCCTCTCTGGGGCCAACGTCCTGACTTTC.